The rows below give T cell receptor beta chains drawn from one sample of a study of T cell responses to AZD1222 COVID-19 vaccine. Sequencing was performed with immunoSEQ multiplex PCR; in TCRdb, only in-frame clones are kept and a portion is missing. The profile shows 75,000 to 100,000 clones, around nine tenths of them singletons. The sequenced sample was peripheral blood, obtained on day 0 of AZD1222 vaccination. All receptors come from an adult in good health. The CDR3 runs from the conserved cysteine through the conserved F or W. The D gene is left open where the match is weak. Some rows mark clone size as missing; the rest say once, few, many or name a class of expanded clone.

v_gene: TRBV11-1
abundance: NA
j_gene: TRBJ2-5
d_gene: NA
CDR3aa: CASSPRGETQYF
CDR3nt: TGTGCCAGCAGTCCTAGGGGAGAGACCCAGTACTTC

v_gene: TRBV27
abundance: NA
j_gene: TRBJ1-2
d_gene: NA
CDR3aa: CASSSSVPAHRDGYTF
CDR3nt: TGTGCCAGCAGTTCCAGCGTTCCCGCCCATCGGGATGGCTACACCTTC

v_gene: TRBV9
abundance: NA
j_gene: TRBJ2-1
d_gene: NA
CDR3aa: CASSVAGVLNEQFF
CDR3nt: TGTGCCAGCAGCGTAGCCGGAGTTTTGAATGAGCAGTTCTTC

v_gene: TRBV7-9
abundance: NA
j_gene: TRBJ1-4
d_gene: TRBD1
CDR3aa: CASSPPRDSYEKLFF
CDR3nt: TGTGCCAGCAGCCCCCCCCGGGACAGTTATGAAAAACTGTTTTTT

v_gene: TRBV30
abundance: NA
j_gene: TRBJ1-1
d_gene: NA
CDR3aa: CAWRGNYEAFF
CDR3nt: TGTGCCTGGAGAGGAAATTATGAAGCTTTCTTT

v_gene: TRBV12-3/TRBV12-4
abundance: NA
j_gene: TRBJ1-5
d_gene: NA
CDR3aa: CASRARYQPQHF
CDR3nt: TGTGCCAGCAGGGCCAGGTATCAGCCCCAGCATTTT

v_gene: TRBV3-1/TRBV3-2
abundance: NA
j_gene: TRBJ1-1
d_gene: TRBD1
CDR3aa: CASSRTGRGHTEAFF
CDR3nt: TGTGCCAGCAGCCGGACAGGCAGGGGGCACACTGAAGCTTTCTTT

v_gene: TRBV19
abundance: NA
j_gene: TRBJ1-5
d_gene: TRBD1
CDR3aa: CASSIWEGASNQPQHF
CDR3nt: TGTGCCAGTAGTATATGGGAGGGGGCGAGCAATCAGCCCCAGCATTTT

v_gene: TRBV12-3/TRBV12-4
abundance: NA
j_gene: TRBJ1-2
d_gene: NA
CDR3aa: CASSFYGDYTF
CDR3nt: TGTGCCAGCAGTTTTTACGGGGACTACACCTTC

v_gene: TRBV24-1
abundance: NA
j_gene: TRBJ2-3
d_gene: TRBD2
CDR3aa: CATSDQLAGDTDTQYF
CDR3nt: TGTGCCACCAGTGATCAACTAGCGGGAGACACAGATACGCAGTATTTT

v_gene: TRBV5-1
abundance: NA
j_gene: TRBJ1-3
d_gene: TRBD1
CDR3aa: CASSSGTAGNTIYF
CDR3nt: TGCGCCAGCAGTTCTGGGACAGCTGGAAACACCATATATTTT

v_gene: TRBV5-4
abundance: NA
j_gene: TRBJ2-7
d_gene: NA
CDR3aa: CAIRGANQLSYEQYF
CDR3nt: TGTGCCATTCGAGGGGCTAATCAACTATCCTACGAGCAGTACTTC

v_gene: TRBV19
abundance: once
j_gene: TRBJ2-2
d_gene: NA
CDR3aa: CATFRGTDTNTGELFF
CDR3nt: TGTGCCACCTTCCGGGGGACGGATACGAACACCGGGGAGCTGTTTTTT

v_gene: TRBV6-2/TRBV6-3
abundance: NA
j_gene: TRBJ2-1
d_gene: NA
CDR3aa: CASSYSRLFRGHNEQFF
CDR3nt: TGTGCCAGCAGTTACTCACGACTCTTCAGAGGGCATAATGAGCAGTTCTTC

v_gene: TRBV6-4
abundance: NA
j_gene: TRBJ1-5
d_gene: NA
CDR3aa: CASSDSISRVNSNQPQHF
CDR3nt: TGTGCCAGCAGTGACTCGATATCCAGGGTGAATAGCAATCAGCCCCAGCATTTT

v_gene: TRBV5-6
abundance: NA
j_gene: TRBJ2-1
d_gene: NA
CDR3aa: CASSSLQGSNEQFF
CDR3nt: TGTGCCAGCAGCTCATTGCAGGGGTCCAATGAGCAGTTCTTC

v_gene: TRBV7-6
abundance: NA
j_gene: TRBJ2-1
d_gene: TRBD2
CDR3aa: CASSLYLPSGKYNEQFF
CDR3nt: TGTGCCAGCAGCTTATATCTCCCTAGCGGGAAATACAATGAGCAGTTCTTC

v_gene: TRBV9
abundance: NA
j_gene: TRBJ2-1
d_gene: NA
CDR3aa: CASSMRQFDEQFF
CDR3nt: TGTGCCAGCAGCATGAGACAGTTCGATGAGCAGTTCTTC

v_gene: TRBV28
abundance: NA
j_gene: TRBJ1-3
d_gene: NA
CDR3aa: CASSFPGHLAGNTIYF
CDR3nt: TGTGCCAGCAGTTTTCCGGGACATTTAGCTGGAAACACCATATATTTT

v_gene: TRBV28
abundance: NA
j_gene: TRBJ1-2
d_gene: NA
CDR3aa: CASSGPGRLDYGYTF
CDR3nt: TGTGCCAGCAGTGGTCCCGGGAGATTAGACTATGGCTACACCTTC

v_gene: TRBV9
abundance: NA
j_gene: TRBJ2-2
d_gene: NA
CDR3aa: CASSEGQAGFTGELFF
CDR3nt: TGTGCCAGCAGCGAGGGGCAAGCGGGTTTCACCGGGGAGCTGTTTTTT

v_gene: TRBV30
abundance: NA
j_gene: TRBJ1-5
d_gene: NA
CDR3aa: CAWSGQGNQPQHF
CDR3nt: TGTGCCTGGAGTGGACAGGGCAATCAGCCCCAGCATTTT

v_gene: TRBV5-6
abundance: NA
j_gene: TRBJ1-2
d_gene: TRBD1
CDR3aa: CASRQTGTLNYGYTF
CDR3nt: TGTGCCAGCAGACAGACAGGGACGTTAAACTATGGCTACACCTTC

v_gene: TRBV10-1
abundance: NA
j_gene: TRBJ2-7
d_gene: TRBD2
CDR3aa: CASTDGGTTSYEQYF
CDR3nt: TGCGCCAGCACCGACGGTGGGACTACCTCCTACGAGCAGTACTTC

v_gene: TRBV5-8
abundance: few
j_gene: TRBJ1-1
d_gene: NA
CDR3aa: CASSLGRGGWAEAFF
CDR3nt: TGTGCCAGCAGCTTGGGCAGGGGCGGTTGGGCTGAAGCTTTCTTT

v_gene: TRBV9
abundance: NA
j_gene: TRBJ2-1
d_gene: TRBD1
CDR3aa: CASSVEGQGNGEQFF
CDR3nt: TGTGCCAGCAGCGTCGAGGGACAGGGAAACGGTGAGCAGTTCTTC

v_gene: TRBV19
abundance: NA
j_gene: TRBJ1-5
d_gene: TRBD1
CDR3aa: CATRRDSSIVDSNQPQHF
CDR3nt: TGTGCCACGCGGAGGGACAGCTCTATTGTCGATAGCAATCAGCCCCAGCATTTT

v_gene: TRBV5-6
abundance: once
j_gene: TRBJ1-6
d_gene: NA
CDR3aa: CASSQTGNNSPLHF
CDR3nt: TGTGCCAGCAGCCAAACAGGCAATAATTCACCCCTCCACTTT

v_gene: TRBV23-1
abundance: NA
j_gene: TRBJ2-3
d_gene: TRBD1
CDR3aa: CASSYTGDWSTDTQYF
CDR3nt: TGCGCCAGCAGTTATACAGGGGATTGGAGCACAGATACGCAGTATTTT

v_gene: TRBV15
abundance: NA
j_gene: TRBJ2-7
d_gene: NA
CDR3aa: CATSRDSGSSYEQYF
CDR3nt: TGTGCCACCAGCAGAGATTCGGGCTCATCCTACGAGCAGTACTTC

v_gene: TRBV30
abundance: NA
j_gene: TRBJ1-3
d_gene: NA
CDR3aa: CAWRDSPEGNTIYF
CDR3nt: TGTGCCTGGAGGGACAGTCCGGAGGGAAACACCATATATTTT

v_gene: TRBV19
abundance: once
j_gene: TRBJ1-4
d_gene: TRBD1
CDR3aa: CASSIPGQNNEKLFF
CDR3nt: TGTGCCAGTAGTATCCCGGGACAGAATAATGAAAAACTGTTTTTT

v_gene: TRBV6-4
abundance: once
j_gene: TRBJ2-6
d_gene: NA
CDR3aa: CASSDSGSGANVLTF
CDR3nt: TGTGCCAGCAGTGACTCCGGGTCTGGGGCCAACGTCCTGACTTTC

v_gene: TRBV9
abundance: NA
j_gene: TRBJ2-1
d_gene: NA
CDR3aa: CASSVATSYNEQFF
CDR3nt: TGTGCCAGCAGCGTAGCTACATCCTACAATGAGCAGTTCTTC

v_gene: TRBV11-2
abundance: once
j_gene: TRBJ2-2
d_gene: TRBD1
CDR3aa: CASSLAPGQETFITGELFF
CDR3nt: TGTGCCAGCAGCTTAGCCCCGGGACAGGAAACCTTTATCACCGGGGAGCTGTTTTTT

v_gene: TRBV5-4
abundance: NA
j_gene: TRBJ1-1
d_gene: TRBD1
CDR3aa: CASSLPRGQNTEAFF
CDR3nt: TGTGCCAGCAGCTTGCCAAGGGGGCAGAACACTGAAGCTTTCTTT

v_gene: TRBV28
abundance: NA
j_gene: TRBJ1-4
d_gene: NA
CDR3aa: CAVNSRGNEKLFF
CDR3nt: TGTGCCGTCAATTCTAGGGGGAATGAAAAGCTGTTTTTT

v_gene: TRBV11-2
abundance: once
j_gene: TRBJ2-1
d_gene: NA
CDR3aa: CASSLVGGRYNEQFF
CDR3nt: TGTGCCAGCAGCTTAGTAGGAGGGCGTTACAATGAGCAGTTCTTC

v_gene: TRBV7-8
abundance: NA
j_gene: TRBJ1-1
d_gene: NA
CDR3aa: CASSPVGSPNTEAFF
CDR3nt: TGTGCCAGCAGCCCTGTAGGAAGCCCCAACACTGAAGCTTTCTTT

v_gene: TRBV5-1
abundance: few
j_gene: TRBJ1-2
d_gene: NA
CDR3aa: CASSLEGDGYTF
CDR3nt: TGCGCCAGCAGCTTGGAGGGGGATGGCTACACCTTC

v_gene: TRBV7-3
abundance: NA
j_gene: TRBJ2-5
d_gene: TRBD1
CDR3aa: CASSLGTGYPETQYF
CDR3nt: TGTGCCAGCAGCTTAGGGACAGGGTACCCAGAGACCCAGTACTTC

v_gene: TRBV9
abundance: NA
j_gene: TRBJ1-1
d_gene: NA
CDR3aa: CASSVGLFSTEAFF
CDR3nt: TGTGCCAGCAGCGTAGGGCTCTTCAGCACTGAAGCTTTCTTT

v_gene: TRBV28
abundance: NA
j_gene: TRBJ2-5
d_gene: TRBD1
CDR3aa: CASGDRSSQETQYF
CDR3nt: TGTGCCAGCGGGGACAGGTCTTCCCAAGAGACCCAGTACTTC

v_gene: TRBV3-1/TRBV3-2
abundance: NA
j_gene: TRBJ1-1
d_gene: NA
CDR3aa: CASSQDGGGTTEAFF
CDR3nt: TGTGCCAGCAGCCAAGATGGGGGGGGAACTACTGAAGCTTTCTTT

v_gene: TRBV14
abundance: NA
j_gene: TRBJ1-4
d_gene: TRBD1
CDR3aa: CASSQIRGQENEKLFF
CDR3nt: TGTGCCAGCAGCCAGATCAGGGGACAGGAGAATGAAAAACTGTTTTTT

v_gene: TRBV19
abundance: NA
j_gene: TRBJ2-1
d_gene: TRBD2
CDR3aa: CASSPLAGGTYNEQFF
CDR3nt: TGTGCCAGTAGTCCTCTAGCGGGAGGGACCTACAATGAGCAGTTCTTC

v_gene: TRBV6-5
abundance: NA
j_gene: TRBJ1-2
d_gene: NA
CDR3aa: CASSQRQPSNYGYTF
CDR3nt: TGTGCCAGCAGTCAAAGACAGCCTTCTAACTATGGCTACACCTTC

v_gene: TRBV19
abundance: NA
j_gene: TRBJ1-5
d_gene: TRBD1
CDR3aa: CASSIDPSGGPDQPQHF
CDR3nt: TGTGCCAGTAGTATAGATCCGTCAGGGGGGCCGGATCAGCCCCAGCATTTT

v_gene: TRBV29-1
abundance: NA
j_gene: TRBJ2-7
d_gene: NA
CDR3aa: CSVDTGSYPYEQYF
CDR3nt: TGCAGCGTAGATACAGGTAGTTATCCCTACGAGCAGTACTTC

v_gene: TRBV6-5
abundance: NA
j_gene: TRBJ2-3
d_gene: NA
CDR3aa: CASTSPGRGEDTQYF
CDR3nt: TGTGCCAGCACCTCCCCCGGCAGGGGCGAAGATACGCAGTATTTT

v_gene: TRBV9
abundance: NA
j_gene: TRBJ2-5
d_gene: NA
CDR3aa: CASSVGTERETQYF
CDR3nt: TGTGCCAGCAGCGTAGGGACAGAAAGGGAGACCCAGTACTTC

v_gene: TRBV6-4
abundance: NA
j_gene: TRBJ1-1
d_gene: TRBD1
CDR3aa: CASRPGQGWNTEAFF
CDR3nt: TGTGCCAGCAGACCTGGACAGGGCTGGAACACTGAAGCTTTCTTT

v_gene: TRBV27
abundance: NA
j_gene: TRBJ2-2
d_gene: NA
CDR3aa: CASSLSLDTGELFF
CDR3nt: TGTGCCAGCAGTTTGTCTCTTGACACCGGGGAGCTGTTTTTT

v_gene: TRBV10-3
abundance: NA
j_gene: TRBJ2-3
d_gene: NA
CDR3aa: CAISEFTDTQYF
CDR3nt: TGTGCCATCAGTGAGTTCACAGATACGCAGTATTTT

v_gene: TRBV24-1
abundance: NA
j_gene: TRBJ2-7
d_gene: NA
CDR3aa: CATSDSRVRSYEQYF
CDR3nt: TGTGCCACCAGTGATTCGCGGGTAAGATCCTACGAGCAGTACTTC

v_gene: TRBV7-8
abundance: NA
j_gene: TRBJ2-7
d_gene: TRBD2
CDR3aa: CASSLALGTSGRLSYEQYF
CDR3nt: TGTGCCAGCAGCTTAGCGCTCGGGACTAGCGGGAGGCTCTCCTACGAGCAGTACTTC

v_gene: TRBV5-1
abundance: NA
j_gene: TRBJ1-4
d_gene: NA
CDR3aa: CASSLGRSEKLFF
CDR3nt: TGCGCCAGCAGCTTGGGAAGAAGTGAAAAACTGTTTTTT